The 28 T cell receptor beta chains given below trace back to one sample, sequenced in a study of cytomegalovirus exposure and HLA in healthy donors. It was with 60 Vbeta and 13 Jbeta primers that the PCR ran. Only in-frame clones appear in the TCRdb table, and some are missing; sequencing was by immunoSEQ multiplex PCR. Of under 200,000 clones in the sample, 70% to 85% were seen once. The source material was PBMCs. The source of these receptors is a man in his forties in good health and CMV-seropositive.

The rearrangement links TRBV6-6 to TRBJ2-2; 13 bases are shared with TRBD2. CDR3 length equals 16 residues. The V and J ends lost 7 bases and 3 bases, in that order; junction bases with no gene match: 5. In germline, CDR1 is MNHNY, CDR2 SVGAGI (reference sequence). The CDR3 spells CASTGGLAGDTGELFF. CDR3 in DNA: TGTGCCAGCACGGGTGGACTAGCGGGAGACACCGGGGAGCTGTTTTTT.

The J gene is TRBJ1-4, the V gene TRBV28; 8 bases fit TRBD1. The length of the CDR3 is 16 residues. Germline V gene data show CDR1 as MDHEN and CDR2 as SYDVKM. Losses at the gene ends were 2 bases for V and 2 bases for J; bases not matched to a gene: 4. CDR3 amino acids: CASSLQGAITNEKLFF. The CDR3 region has the DNA TGTGCCAGCAGTTTACAGGGGGCTATCACTAATGAAAAACTGTTTTTT.

The chain employs TRBV6-5 and TRBJ1-5; no clear D. Germline values: CDR1 MNHEY, CDR2 SVGAGI. The V end lost 0 bases, the J end lost 7 bases, and 10 bases lay between the germline ends. The CDR3 spans 14 residues. Here the CDR3 DNA reads TGTGCCAGCAGTTACTCCCGGGGTCGGCAGCCCCAGCATTTT. Its translation: CASSYSRGRQPQHF.

The chain's CDR3 is CASSSGLSGGLYEQFF. For the CDR3, the DNA is TGCGCCAGCAGCTCAGGGCTTAGCGGGGGGCTTTATGAGCAGTTCTTC. The chain recombines TRBV5-1 with TRBJ2-1, with 10 bases aligning to TRBD2. The length of the CDR3 is 16 residues. With 3 bases clipped from V and 8 bases from J, the junction kept 11 bases outside the gene matches. Per the germline V gene, CDR1 is SGHRS and CDR2 is YFSETQ.

The CDR3 here is CASKYPGQETQYF. The CDR3 nucleotides are TGTGCCAGCAAATACCCGGGCCAAGAGACCCAGTACTTC. This chain uses TRBV7-8 with TRBJ2-5; D gene unclear. This CDR3 comprises 13 residues. V was cut by 7 bases and J by 1 base, with 10 bases left in between. The germline V gene has CDR1 SGHVS and CDR2 FQNEAQ.

The rearrangement joins TRBV20-1 to TRBJ2-3; 8 positions match TRBD2. Germline V lookup: CDR1 DFQATT, CDR2 SNEGSKA (reference sequence). V lost 3 bases to trimming and J lost 12 bases; unmatched junction nucleotides: 5. This CDR3 contains 11 residues. CDR3 sequence (DNA): TGCAGTGCTAGTGCCGGACTAGCCCAGTATTTT. It specifies CSASAGLAQYF.

This clone has a handful of counts. The chain combines TRBV5-4 with TRBJ2-7, with D possibly matching TRBD2 (7 bases). Germline CDR1 is SGHNT and CDR2 is YYREEE (reference sequence). The length of the CDR3 is 14 residues. The V end lost 10 bases, the J end lost 6 bases, and 23 bases lay between the germline ends. The CDR3 nucleotides read TGTGCCTACGGTAGGGGGGAGGGGTTGGGCGAGCAGTACTTC. It is translated as CAYGRGEGLGEQYF. Looking up the rest from reference TRBV5-4 and TRBJ2-7 gives the full variable domain: ETGVTQSPTHLIKTRGQQVTLRCSSQSGHNTVSWYQQALGQGPQFIFQYYREEENGRGNFPPRFSGLQFPNYSSELNVNALELDDSALYLCAYGRGEGLGEQYFGPGTRLTVT.

V usage is TRBV6-5 and J usage is TRBJ1-4, with 7 bases matching TRBD1. The CDR3 is 13 residues long. Germline loops: CDR1 MNHEY, CDR2 SVGAGI. Losses at the gene ends were 2 bases for V and 10 bases for J; bases not matched to a gene: 4. CDR3 in DNA: TGTGCCAGCAGTTACGGCAGGGGGAGAAAACTGTTTTTT. This gives the protein CASSYGRGRKLFF.

The CDR3 is CASSGIGLAGANEQFF. The CDR3 region has the DNA TGTGCCAGCAGCGGCATCGGACTAGCGGGAGCTAATGAGCAGTTCTTC. This sequence joins TRBV5-6 and TRBJ2-1, with 13 positions matching TRBD2. Germline loops: CDR1 SGHDT, CDR2 YYEEEE. This CDR3 spans 16 amino acids. The junction had 8 bases not matched to a gene; V was cut back by 4 bases and J by 7 bases.

The V gene is TRBV18, the J gene TRBJ1-2; D is unclear. The CDR3 contains 12 residues. The V end lost 0 bases, the J end lost 4 bases, and 3 bases lay between the germline ends. Germline V gene sequence: CDR1 KGHSH, CDR2 LQKENI. CDR3 protein: CASSPPLYGYTF. In nucleotides, the CDR3 is TGTGCCAGCTCACCACCACTCTATGGCTACACCTTC. Together with reference TRBV18 and TRBJ1-2, the CDR3 gives the full variable domain: NAGVMQNPRHLVRRRGQEARLRCSPMKGHSHVYWYRQLPEEGLKFMVYLQKENIIDESGMPKERFSAEFPKEGPSILRIQQVVRGDSAAYFCASSPPLYGYTFGSGTRLTVV.

Written as DNA, the CDR3 is TGTGCCACCAGACAGGGAACTAACTATGGCTACACCTTC. Its translation is CATRQGTNYGYTF. The chain links TRBV6-1 to TRBJ1-2; 7 nucleotides align to TRBD1. Germline V gene lookup returns CDR1 MNHNS and CDR2 SASEGT. The CDR3 loop spans 13 amino acids. The V and J ends lost 10 bases and 0 bases, in that order; junction bases with no gene match: 5.

This chain connects TRBV5-1 to TRBJ2-3; 7 bases align to TRBD2. The CDR3 loop spans 15 amino acids. Germline assignment: CDR1 SGHRS and CDR2 YFSETQ. Trimming took 3 bases from V and 0 from J; bases not matched to a gene: 4. CDR3 in DNA: TGCGCCAGCAGCTCCCGGGACTACAGCACAGATACGCAGTATTTT. It codes for CASSSRDYSTDTQYF.

This clone was recorded once. The J gene is TRBJ2-3, the V gene TRBV29-1; TRBD2 aligns across 12 bases. The germline gives CDR1 SQVTM, CDR2 ANQGSEA. The length of the CDR3 is 17 residues. V gave up 5 bases and J gave up 0 bases; unmatched junction bases: 9. The CDR3 reads CSVQASGRAGSTDTQYF. The CDR3 nucleotides read TGCAGCGTTCAGGCTAGCGGGAGGGCGGGGAGCACAGATACGCAGTATTTT.

The V and J genes are TRBV7-9 and TRBJ2-7; 8 bases agree with TRBD2. Germline V gene data show CDR1 as SEHNR and CDR2 as FQNEAQ (reference sequence). V shed 1 base and J 6 bases; nucleotides not matched to a gene: 8. The CDR3 has 15 amino acids. The CDR3 sequence is CASSLGGLGSREQYF. The CDR3 bases are TGTGCCAGCAGCTTAGGGGGACTAGGATCTCGCGAGCAGTACTTC.

V gene TRBV6-5 combines with J gene TRBJ1-4; D is possibly TRBD1 (5 bases). The germline CDR1 and CDR2 sequences are MNHEY and SVGAGI. V lost 3 bases to trimming and J lost 8 bases, with 13 bases between them. The CDR3 length is 14 residues. CDR3 sequence: CASSYQGVGEKLFF. The CDR3 coding sequence is TGTGCCAGCAGTTATCAAGGGGTGGGGGAAAAACTGTTTTTT.

This clone was seen only a few times. The chain links TRBV4-2 to TRBJ1-4, with a possible D match to TRBD1 (5 bases). Germline V CDR1 and CDR2: LGHNA, YNFKEQ. Deletions cut 0 bases from V and 6 bases from J, with 20 bases between. The CDR3 sequence is 18 residues long. CDR3 residues: CASSQEGVGAGIYEKLFF. The CDR3 DNA reads TGTGCCAGCAGCCAAGAAGGGGTCGGCGCAGGGATCTATGAAAAACTGTTTTTT.

This rearrangement joins TRBV7-9 to TRBJ2-7, with TRBD1 identical over 10 bases. Losses at the gene ends were 5 bases for V and 4 bases for J; bases not matched to a gene: 8. CDR1 is SEHNR and CDR2 is FQNEAQ in the germline V gene (reference sequence). The CDR3 consists of 15 residues. The DNA of the CDR3 is TGTGCCAGCAGCCCGAGGGACAGGGGAATGTACGAGCAGTACTTC. The encoded protein is CASSPRDRGMYEQYF.

The chain uses TRBV7-9 and TRBJ2-3; D is unresolved. Germline V gene lookup returns CDR1 SEHNR and CDR2 FQNEAQ (reference sequence). V was trimmed by 8 bases and J by 2 bases, leaving 8 bases between them. The CDR3 loop spans 12 amino acids. The CDR3, as DNA: TGTGCCAGCGGAGACTCCACAGATACGCAGTATTTT. Protein: CASGDSTDTQYF.

The CDR3 sequence is CATSSRGRNEQYF. The CDR3, as DNA: TGTGCCACCTCCAGCAGGGGACGGAACGAGCAGTACTTC. V is TRBV11-1 and J is TRBJ2-7; D is possibly TRBD1 (6 bases). V was pared by 10 bases and J by 5 bases, with 18 bases between. The CDR3 is made up of 13 amino acids. Germline V lookup: CDR1 SGHAT, CDR2 FQDESV (reference sequence). The full variable domain, rest sourced from reference TRBV11-1 and TRBJ2-7, is EAEVAQSPRYKITEKSQAVAFWCDPISGHATLYWYRQILGQGPELLVQFQDESVVDDSQLPKDRFSAERLKGVDSTLKIQPAELGDSAMYLCATSSRGRNEQYFGPGTRLTVT.

The rearrangement joins TRBV15 to TRBJ2-5; D is possibly TRBD1 (6 bases). Trimming cost V 4 bases and J 7 bases, with 22 bases left between them. Germline lookup yields CDR1 LNHNV and CDR2 YYDKDF (reference sequence). The CDR3 sequence is 16 residues long. The CDR3 nucleotides are TGTGCCACCAGCAATACGGGACAAATCCCTTTTTCGACCCAGTACTTC. Translated, it gives CATSNTGQIPFSTQYF.

The CDR3 bases are TGTGCCAGCAGCACCTTGGGGGGGGCTCGGGGGAAAGATACGCAGTATTTT. It is translated as CASSTLGGARGKDTQYF. The chain recombines TRBV28 with TRBJ2-3; D may be TRBD2 (7 bases). CDR3 length: 17 amino acids. Per germline, CDR1 MDHEN and CDR2 SYDVKM. V lost 6 bases to trimming and J lost 5 bases, with 24 bases between them.

The rearrangement links TRBV28 to TRBJ1-2; no reliable D call. The CDR3 length is 13 residues. Germline V gene data show CDR1 as MDHEN and CDR2 as SYDVKM. V lost 2 bases, J lost 4 bases, and 8 bases lay in between. The CDR3 DNA is TGTGCCAGCAGTTTAGGAGTAGGCTATGGCTACACCTTC. Residues: CASSLGVGYGYTF.

The chain couples TRBV29-1 to TRBJ1-1; a weak D match, TRBD1 (6 bases). The V gene lost 5 bases and the J gene lost 2 bases, with 15 bases spanning the gap. This CDR3 has 14 amino acids. Per germline, CDR1 SQVTM and CDR2 ANQGSEA. The CDR3 region has the DNA TGCAGCGTTCAGAAAAGACAGGCCAACACTGAAGCTTTCTTT. Its protein is CSVQKRQANTEAFF.

The rearrangement joins TRBV10-3 to TRBJ1-2; 9 bases are shared with TRBD1. V dropped 4 bases and J dropped 0; count of bases not matched to a gene: 12. CDR3 length: 18 residues. CDR1 is ENHRY and CDR2 is SYGVKD in the germline V gene. The CDR3 is CAISARPQQGAANYGYTF. Written as DNA, the CDR3 is TGTGCCATCAGTGCCCGCCCCCAACAGGGGGCAGCTAACTATGGCTACACCTTC.

This chain uses TRBV28 with TRBJ1-1; the D gene is possibly TRBD1 (5 bases). Germline V gives CDR1 MDHEN, CDR2 SYDVKM. The CDR3 spans 13 residues. Trimming pared 3 bases from V and 7 bases from J, leaving 12 bases between. Here the CDR3 reads CASSFPGMIEAFF. The CDR3 nucleotides read TGTGCCAGCAGTTTTCCAGGGATGATTGAAGCTTTCTTT.

V is TRBV18 and J is TRBJ2-7; 9 nucleotides match TRBD2. Germline V gives CDR1 KGHSH, CDR2 LQKENI. This CDR3 is 18 amino acids long. After removal of 2 bases from V and 0 bases from J, the junction contained 11 bases not matched to a gene. The CDR3: CASSPFGPSGTSSYEQYF. CDR3 DNA: TGTGCCAGCTCACCATTTGGTCCTAGCGGGACCAGCTCCTACGAGCAGTACTTC.

About this clone itself: At one end the junction does not follow the germline gene, possibly because of a read error. The chain joins TRBV7-8 to TRBJ1-2, with 7 bases identical to TRBD1. The CDR3 has 13 amino acids. The germline V gene has CDR1 SGHVS and CDR2 FQNEAQ. CDR3 loop: CASSLARQGERSF. The CDR3 DNA follows: TGTGCCAGCAGCTTAGCCCGACAGGGCGAGAGGTCCTTC.

V usage is TRBV4-2 and J usage is TRBJ2-7; 7 bases match TRBD1. CDR3 length equals 14 residues. The V segment lost 5 bases and the J segment 1 base; nucleotides outside the gene matches: 5. From germline, CDR1 is LGHNA and CDR2 YNFKEQ. The CDR3 coding sequence is TGTGCCAGCAGCTCGACAGGGTGGTCCTACGAGCAGTACTTC. It encodes CASSSTGWSYEQYF.